This TCR beta chain was captured by sequencing in a study of spatial heterogeneity in lung cancer. On the study more broadly: TCR and UMI combinations that were unique each appeared, on average, more than ten times in raw reads.

The presence of a unique molecular identifier marked each TCR cDNA molecule. TCRdb ran MiXCR on the 5' RACE reads and lists one entry per CDR3 protein. The sample holds 6,000 to 8,000 distinct CDR3 sequences, 6.5% to 7.5% seen once. This clonotype was recorded many times. Its matching antigen is unknown. The CDR3 consists of 13 residues. Germline CDR1 reads DFQATT; CDR2 reads SNEGSKA (reference sequence). Trimming removed 3 bases from V and 1 base from J, with 8 bases in between. Described time point: sample taken at primary tumor resection. Study-wide findings and caveats: Expanded intratumoral alpha and beta TCR counts tracked tumor mutation counts.

The J gene is TRBJ2-3, the V gene TRBV20-1; D perhaps matches TRBD2 (6 bases). The sequenced sample was lung tumor tissue, obtained at surgery. This TCR came from a female donor with early-stage non-small cell lung cancer. The CDR3 bases are TGCAGTGCTAGGTGGGAGGGCACAGATACGCAGTATTTT. It yields the protein CSARWEGTDTQYF.